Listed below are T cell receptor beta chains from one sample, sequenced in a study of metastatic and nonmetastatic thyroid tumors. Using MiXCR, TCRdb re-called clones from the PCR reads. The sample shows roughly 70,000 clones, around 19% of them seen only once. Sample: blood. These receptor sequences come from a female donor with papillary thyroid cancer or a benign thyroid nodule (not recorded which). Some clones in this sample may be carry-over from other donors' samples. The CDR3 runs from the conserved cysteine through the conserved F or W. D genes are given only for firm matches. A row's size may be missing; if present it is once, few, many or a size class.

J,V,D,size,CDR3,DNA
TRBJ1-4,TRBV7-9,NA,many,CASSFDIEGLSGLFF,TGTGCCAGCAGCTTTGATATAGAGGGATTAAGCGGACTGTTTTTT
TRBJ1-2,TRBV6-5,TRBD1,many,CASSYYRTGSDGYTF,TGTGCCAGCAGTTACTACCGGACAGGGAGCGATGGCTACACCTTC
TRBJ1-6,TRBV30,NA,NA,CASRGTDSYNSPLHF,TGTGCCTCCCGGGGTACTGACTCCTATAATTCACCCCTCCACTTT
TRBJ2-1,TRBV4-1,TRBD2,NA,CASSQVVTSGEQFF,TGCGCCAGCAGCCAAGTGGTGACTAGCGGGGAGCAGTTCTTC
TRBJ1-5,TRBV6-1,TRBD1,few,CASTSDRMDNQPQHF,TGTGCCAGCACCTCGGACAGGATGGACAATCAGCCCCAGCATTTT
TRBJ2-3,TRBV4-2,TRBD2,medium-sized,CASSQGLAGADTQYF,TGTGCCAGCAGCCAAGGACTAGCGGGAGCAGATACGCAGTATTTT
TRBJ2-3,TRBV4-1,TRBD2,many,CASSGLAGVVSTDTQYF,TGCGCCAGCAGCGGACTAGCGGGAGTAGTTAGCACAGATACGCAGTATTTT
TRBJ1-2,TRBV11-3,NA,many,CASSSLGRGGYTF,TGTGCCAGCAGCTCCTTGGGGCGCGGAGGCTACACCTTC
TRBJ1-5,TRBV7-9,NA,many,CASSFESNQPQHF,TGTGCCAGCAGCTTTGAGAGCAATCAGCCCCAGCATTTT
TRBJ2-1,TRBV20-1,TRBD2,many,CSASVGRAVYNEQFF,TGCAGTGCTAGTGTCGGGAGGGCCGTCTACAATGAGCAGTTCTTC
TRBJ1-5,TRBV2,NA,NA,CASSESGYLCNQPQHF,TGTGCCAGCAGTGAGTCAGGCTATCTCTGCAATCAGCCCCAGCATTTT
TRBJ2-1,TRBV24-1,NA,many,CATRGTVGPRNEQFF,TGTGCCACCAGAGGAACAGTGGGGCCTCGCAATGAGCAGTTCTTC
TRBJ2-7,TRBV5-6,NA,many,CASSTGTAPGEQYF,TGTGCCAGCAGCACCGGGACGGCTCCTGGCGAGCAGTACTTC
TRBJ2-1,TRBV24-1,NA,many,CATSDDLALPGVTNEQFF,TGTGCCACCAGTGATGACCTGGCCCTGCCGGGAGTCACCAATGAGCAGTTCTTC
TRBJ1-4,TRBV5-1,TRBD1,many,CASSPSGQLNLAATNEKLFF,TGCGCCAGCAGCCCCTCGGGACAGCTGAACCTTGCTGCAACTAATGAAAAACTGTTTTTT
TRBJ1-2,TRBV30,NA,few,CAWSQFIHYGYTF,TGTGCCTGGAGTCAGTTTATCCACTATGGCTACACCTTC
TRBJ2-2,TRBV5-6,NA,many,CASSPKSLTSGELFF,TGTGCCAGCAGCCCCAAATCTTTAACATCGGGGGAGCTGTTTTTT
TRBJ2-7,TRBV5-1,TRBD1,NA,CASSAQGQWAYEQYF,TGCGCCAGCAGCGCCCAGGGACAGTGGGCCTACGAGCAGTACTTC
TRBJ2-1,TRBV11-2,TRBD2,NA,CASSPGLAPNEQFF,TGTGCCAGCAGCCCAGGACTAGCGCCCAATGAGCAGTTCTTC
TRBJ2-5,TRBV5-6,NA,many,CASGIPGQTKETQYF,TGTGCCAGCGGGATCCCAGGGCAAACTAAAGAGACCCAGTACTTC
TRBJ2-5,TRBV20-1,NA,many,CSALSDPTQYF,TGCAGTGCCCTCTCGGATCCCACCCAGTACTTC
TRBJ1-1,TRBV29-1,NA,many,CSVTDRRGFVNTEAFF,TGCAGCGTTACCGACAGGAGGGGTTTTGTGAACACTGAAGCTTTCTTT
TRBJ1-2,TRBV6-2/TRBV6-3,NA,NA,CASSSPMGYGYTF,TGTGCCAGCAGTTCTCCCATGGGCTATGGCTACACCTTC
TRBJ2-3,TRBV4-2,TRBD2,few,CASSHASIGRATDTQYF,TGTGCCAGCAGCCACGCTAGTATCGGGAGGGCAACAGATACGCAGTATTTT
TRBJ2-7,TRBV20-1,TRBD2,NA,CSARGGLADTSYEQYF,TGCAGTGCTAGAGGTGGACTAGCGGATACCTCCTACGAGCAGTACTTC
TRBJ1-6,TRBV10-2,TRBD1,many,CASRPTGNNSPLHF,TGCGCCAGCAGACCGACAGGGAATAATTCACCCCTCCACTTT
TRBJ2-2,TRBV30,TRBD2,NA,CACQLAALNTGELFF,TGTGCCTGTCAACTAGCGGCTCTGAACACCGGGGAGCTGTTTTTT
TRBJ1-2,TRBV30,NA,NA,CAWSVGPSNYGYTF,TGTGCCTGGAGTGTCGGGCCGTCTAACTATGGCTACACCTTC
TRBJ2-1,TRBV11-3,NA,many,CASSRDTGVTDEQFF,TGTGCCAGCAGTCGTGACACCGGGGTGACCGATGAGCAGTTCTTC
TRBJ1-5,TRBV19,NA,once,CASSIFGVLGNQPQHF,TGTGCCAGTAGTATTTTCGGGGTTCTGGGCAATCAGCCCCAGCATTTT
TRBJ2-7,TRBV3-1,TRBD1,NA,CASSHRGQGAREQYF,TGTGCCAGCAGCCATAGGGGACAGGGGGCGCGGGAGCAGTACTTC
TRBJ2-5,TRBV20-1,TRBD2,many,CSARTGTSQETQYF,TGCAGTGCTAGAACGGGGACTAGCCAAGAGACCCAGTACTTC
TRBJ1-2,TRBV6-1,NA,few,CASSGTGAGYTF,TGTGCCAGCAGTGGTACAGGCGCTGGCTACACCTTC
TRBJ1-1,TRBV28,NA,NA,CASSLQGENTEAFF,TGTGCCAGCAGTTTACAGGGTGAAAACACTGAAGCTTTCTTT
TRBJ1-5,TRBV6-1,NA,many,CASLTVDSNQPQHF,TGTGCCAGCCTGACGGTGGATAGCAATCAGCCCCAGCATTTT
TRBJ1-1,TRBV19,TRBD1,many,CASTPPGTGRNTEAFF,TGTGCCAGTACCCCGCCCGGGACAGGACGGAACACTGAAGCTTTCTTT
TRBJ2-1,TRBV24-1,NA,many,CATSDLGGDSNNEQFF,TGTGCCACCAGTGATTTAGGCGGGGACTCGAACAATGAGCAGTTCTTC
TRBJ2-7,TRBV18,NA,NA,CASSANRDYEQYF,TGTGCCAGCTCAGCGAACAGGGACTACGAGCAGTACTTC
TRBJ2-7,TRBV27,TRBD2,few,CASSSVSRLAGGPREQYF,TGTGCCAGCAGTTCAGTCTCCAGACTAGCGGGAGGGCCTAGGGAGCAGTACTTC
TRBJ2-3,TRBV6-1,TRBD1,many,CASSDIVGQITDTQYF,TGTGCCAGCAGTGATATAGTGGGACAGATCACAGATACGCAGTATTTT
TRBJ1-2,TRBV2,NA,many,CARLPLDYGYTF,TGTGCCAGACTCCCTCTGGACTATGGCTACACCTTC
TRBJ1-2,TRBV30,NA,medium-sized,CAWSRGNYGYTF,TGTGCCTGGAGTAGGGGGAACTATGGCTACACCTTC
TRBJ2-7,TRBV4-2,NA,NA,CASSLRPGGPNEQYF,TGTGCCAGCAGCCTGCGTCCCGGGGGGCCGAACGAGCAGTACTTC
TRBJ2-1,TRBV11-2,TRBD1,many,CASTPRDRGINEQFF,TGTGCCAGCACCCCCCGGGACAGGGGGATCAATGAGCAGTTCTTC
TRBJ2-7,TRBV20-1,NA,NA,CSARDRGRTGTYEQYF,TGCAGTGCTAGAGATCGAGGTAGGACGGGGACCTACGAGCAGTACTTC
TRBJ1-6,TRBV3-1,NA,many,CASSPHGSPLHF,TGTGCCAGCAGCCCCCATGGGTCACCCCTCCACTTT
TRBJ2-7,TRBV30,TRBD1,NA,CAWSAGTATYEQYF,TGTGCCTGGAGTGCAGGGACAGCCACCTACGAGCAGTACTTC
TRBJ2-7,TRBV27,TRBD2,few,CASGDGTIGSYSDDQYF,TGTGCCAGCGGAGACGGGACTATCGGGAGTTATTCGGACGATCAGTACTTC
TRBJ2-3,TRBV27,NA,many,CASSFLGSDTQYF,TGTGCCAGCAGTTTCCTCGGCTCAGATACGCAGTATTTT
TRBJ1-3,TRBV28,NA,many,CASSNLGNTIYF,TGTGCCAGCAGCAATCTTGGAAACACCATATATTTT
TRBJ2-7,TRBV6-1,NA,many,CASSPLSYEQYF,TGTGCCAGCAGTCCACTATCCTACGAGCAGTACTTC
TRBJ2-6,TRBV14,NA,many,CASSQDYYSGHVLTF,TGTGCCAGCAGCCAAGATTATTATAGCGGACACGTCCTGACTTTC
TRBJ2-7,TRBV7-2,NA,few,CASSLVRYEQYF,TGTGCCAGCAGCTTAGTCCGGTACGAGCAGTACTTC
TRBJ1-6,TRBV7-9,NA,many,CASSLQVSPLHF,TGTGCCAGCAGCTTACAGGTTTCACCCCTCCACTTT